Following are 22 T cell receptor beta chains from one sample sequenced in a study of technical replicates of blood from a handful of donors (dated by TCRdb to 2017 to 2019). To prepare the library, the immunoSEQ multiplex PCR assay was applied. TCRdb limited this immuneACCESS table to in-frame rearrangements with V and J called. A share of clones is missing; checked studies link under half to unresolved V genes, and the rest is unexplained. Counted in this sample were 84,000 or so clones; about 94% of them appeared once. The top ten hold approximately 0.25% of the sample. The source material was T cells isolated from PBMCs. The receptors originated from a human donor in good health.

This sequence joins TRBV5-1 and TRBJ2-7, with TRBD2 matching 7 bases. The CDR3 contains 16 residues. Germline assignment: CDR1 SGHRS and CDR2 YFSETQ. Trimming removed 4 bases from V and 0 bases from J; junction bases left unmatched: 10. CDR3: CASSLSSGLSSYEQYF. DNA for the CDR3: TGCGCCAGCAGCCTATCTAGCGGCTTGAGCTCCTACGAGCAGTACTTC.

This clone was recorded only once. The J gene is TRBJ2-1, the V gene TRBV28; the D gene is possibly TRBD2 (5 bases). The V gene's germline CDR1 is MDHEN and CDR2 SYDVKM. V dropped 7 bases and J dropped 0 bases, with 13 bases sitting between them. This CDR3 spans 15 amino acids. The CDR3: CASTGGHLSYNEQFF. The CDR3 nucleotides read TGTGCCAGCACAGGCGGGCACCTCTCCTACAATGAGCAGTTCTTC.

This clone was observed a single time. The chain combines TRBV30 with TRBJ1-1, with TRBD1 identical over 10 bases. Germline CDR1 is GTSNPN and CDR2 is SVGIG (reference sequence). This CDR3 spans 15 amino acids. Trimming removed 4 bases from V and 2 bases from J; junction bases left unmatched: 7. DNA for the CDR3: TGTGCCTGGACACCCGACAGGGGGCATAACACTGAAGCTTTCTTT. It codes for CAWTPDRGHNTEAFF.

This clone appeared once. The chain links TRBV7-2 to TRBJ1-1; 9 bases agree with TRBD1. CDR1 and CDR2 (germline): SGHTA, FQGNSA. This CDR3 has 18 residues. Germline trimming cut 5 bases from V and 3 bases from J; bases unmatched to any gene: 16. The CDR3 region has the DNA TGTGCCAGCAGCCTCACTTACAGGGGGCTAAGATTGGACACTGAAGCTTTCTTT. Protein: CASSLTYRGLRLDTEAFF.

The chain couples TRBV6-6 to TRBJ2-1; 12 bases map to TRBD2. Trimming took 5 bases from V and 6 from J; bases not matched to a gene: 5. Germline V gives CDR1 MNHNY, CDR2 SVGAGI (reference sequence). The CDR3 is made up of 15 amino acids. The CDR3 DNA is TGTGCCAGCAGTGGAACTAGCGGGAGGCGCAATGAGCAGTTCTTC. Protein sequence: CASSGTSGRRNEQFF.

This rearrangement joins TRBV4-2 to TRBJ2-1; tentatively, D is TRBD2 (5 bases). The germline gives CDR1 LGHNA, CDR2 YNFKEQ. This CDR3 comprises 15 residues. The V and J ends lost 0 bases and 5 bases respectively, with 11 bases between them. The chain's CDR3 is CASSQDPASNNEQFF. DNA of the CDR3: TGTGCCAGCAGCCAAGATCCGGCTAGCAACAATGAGCAGTTCTTC.

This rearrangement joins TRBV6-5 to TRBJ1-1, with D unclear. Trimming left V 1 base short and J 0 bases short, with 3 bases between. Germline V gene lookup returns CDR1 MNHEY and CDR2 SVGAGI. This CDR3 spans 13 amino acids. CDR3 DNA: TGTGCCAGCAGTTACTTATTGAACACTGAAGCTTTCTTT. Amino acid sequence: CASSYLLNTEAFF.

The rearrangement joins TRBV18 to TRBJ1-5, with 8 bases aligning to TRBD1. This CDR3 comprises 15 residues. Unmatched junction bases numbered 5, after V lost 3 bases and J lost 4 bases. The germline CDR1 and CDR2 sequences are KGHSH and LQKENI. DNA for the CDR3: TGTGCCAGCTCACCCGACAGGGGAGGAAATCAGCCCCAGCATTTT. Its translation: CASSPDRGGNQPQHF. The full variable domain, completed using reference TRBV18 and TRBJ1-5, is NAGVMQNPRHLVRRRGQEARLRCSPMKGHSHVYWYRQLPEEGLKFMVYLQKENIIDESGMPKERFSAEFPKEGPSILRIQQVVRGDSAAYFCASSPDRGGNQPQHFGDGTRLSIL.

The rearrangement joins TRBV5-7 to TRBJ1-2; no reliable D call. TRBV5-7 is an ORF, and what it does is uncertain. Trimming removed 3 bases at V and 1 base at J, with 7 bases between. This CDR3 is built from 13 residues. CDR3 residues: CASSYPHNYGYTF. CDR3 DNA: TGTGCCAGCAGCTATCCCCATAACTATGGCTACACCTTC.

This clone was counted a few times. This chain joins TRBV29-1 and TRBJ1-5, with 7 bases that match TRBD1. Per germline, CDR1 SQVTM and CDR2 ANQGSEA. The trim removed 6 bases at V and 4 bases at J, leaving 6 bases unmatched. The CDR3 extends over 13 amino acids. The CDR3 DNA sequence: TGCAGCGTCCAAAGGGGGCCTAATCAGCCCCAGCATTTT. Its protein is CSVQRGPNQPQHF.

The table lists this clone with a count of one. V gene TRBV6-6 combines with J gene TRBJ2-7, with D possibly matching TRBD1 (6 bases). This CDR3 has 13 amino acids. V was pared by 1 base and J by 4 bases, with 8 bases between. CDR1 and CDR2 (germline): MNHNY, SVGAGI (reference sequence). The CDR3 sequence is CASSYYQGYEQYF. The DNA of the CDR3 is TGTGCCAGCAGTTACTACCAGGGGTACGAGCAGTACTTC.

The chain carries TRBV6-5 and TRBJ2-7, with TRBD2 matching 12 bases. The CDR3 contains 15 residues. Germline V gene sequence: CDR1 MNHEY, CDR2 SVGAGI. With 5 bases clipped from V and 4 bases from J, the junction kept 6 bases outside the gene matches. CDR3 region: CASSPLAGGPYEQYF. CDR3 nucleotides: TGTGCCAGCAGTCCGCTAGCGGGAGGGCCTTACGAGCAGTACTTC.

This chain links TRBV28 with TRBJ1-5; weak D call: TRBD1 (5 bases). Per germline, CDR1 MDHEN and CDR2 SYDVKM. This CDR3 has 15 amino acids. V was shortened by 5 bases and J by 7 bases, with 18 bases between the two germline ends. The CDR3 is CASSAPDSAGQPQHF. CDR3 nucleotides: TGTGCCAGCAGTGCCCCTGACAGCGCAGGGCAGCCCCAGCATTTT.

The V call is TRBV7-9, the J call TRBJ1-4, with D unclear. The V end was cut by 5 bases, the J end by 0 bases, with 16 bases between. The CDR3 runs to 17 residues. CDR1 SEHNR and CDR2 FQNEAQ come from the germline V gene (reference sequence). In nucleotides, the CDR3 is TGTGCCAGCAGCCGAGCGGCAGGATCTGCAACTAATGAAAAACTGTTTTTT. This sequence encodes CASSRAAGSATNEKLFF.

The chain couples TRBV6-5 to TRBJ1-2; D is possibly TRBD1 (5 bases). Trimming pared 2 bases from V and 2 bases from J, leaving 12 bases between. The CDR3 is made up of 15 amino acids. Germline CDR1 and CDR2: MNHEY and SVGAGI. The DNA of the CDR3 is TGTGCCAGCAGTTACAGTCGACAGTTAAACTATGGCTACACCTTC. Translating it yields CASSYSRQLNYGYTF.

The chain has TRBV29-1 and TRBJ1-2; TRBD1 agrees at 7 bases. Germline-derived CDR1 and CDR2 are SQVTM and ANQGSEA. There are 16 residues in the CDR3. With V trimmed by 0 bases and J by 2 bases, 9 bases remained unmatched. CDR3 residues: CSVEDLGGQSNYGYTF. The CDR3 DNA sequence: TGCAGCGTTGAAGATCTGGGGGGACAGTCAAACTATGGCTACACCTTC.

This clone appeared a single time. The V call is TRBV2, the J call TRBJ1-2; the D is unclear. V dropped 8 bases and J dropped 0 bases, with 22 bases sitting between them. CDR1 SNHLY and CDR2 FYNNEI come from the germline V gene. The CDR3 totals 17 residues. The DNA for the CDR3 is TGTGCCAGCGGTAGGTCAGCGTTATCCACTGCTAACTATGGCTACACCTTC. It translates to CASGRSALSTANYGYTF.

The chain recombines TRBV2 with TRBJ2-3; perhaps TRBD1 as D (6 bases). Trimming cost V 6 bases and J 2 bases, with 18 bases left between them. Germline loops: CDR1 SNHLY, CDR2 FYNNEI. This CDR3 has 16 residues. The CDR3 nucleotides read TGTGCCAGCAGGCAAATCACAGGGTCCATCACAGATACGCAGTATTTT. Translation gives CASRQITGSITDTQYF.

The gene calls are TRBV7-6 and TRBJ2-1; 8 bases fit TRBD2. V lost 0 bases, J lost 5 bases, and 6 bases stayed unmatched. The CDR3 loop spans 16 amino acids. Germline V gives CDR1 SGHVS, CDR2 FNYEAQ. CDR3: CASSLAWRGANNEQFF. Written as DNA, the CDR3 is TGTGCCAGCAGCTTAGCGTGGCGGGGGGCAAACAATGAGCAGTTCTTC.

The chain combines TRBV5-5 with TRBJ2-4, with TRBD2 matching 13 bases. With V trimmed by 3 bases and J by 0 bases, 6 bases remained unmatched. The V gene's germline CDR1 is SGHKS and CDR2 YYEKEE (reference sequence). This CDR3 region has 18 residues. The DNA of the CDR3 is TGTGCCAGCAGCTCCGGGACTAGCGGGGTTTTAGCCAAAAACATTCAGTACTTC. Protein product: CASSSGTSGVLAKNIQYF.

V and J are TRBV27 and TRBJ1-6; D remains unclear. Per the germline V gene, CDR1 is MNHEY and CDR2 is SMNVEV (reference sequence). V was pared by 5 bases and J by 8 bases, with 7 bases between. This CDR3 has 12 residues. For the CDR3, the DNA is TGTGCCAGCAGTCGTCAGGATTCACCCCTCCACTTT. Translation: CASSRQDSPLHF.

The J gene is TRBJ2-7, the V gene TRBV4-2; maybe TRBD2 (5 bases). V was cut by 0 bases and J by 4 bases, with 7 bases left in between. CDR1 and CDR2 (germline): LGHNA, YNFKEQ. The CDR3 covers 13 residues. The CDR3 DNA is TGTGCCAGCAGCCAAGATGGGAGATACGAGCAGTACTTC. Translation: CASSQDGRYEQYF.